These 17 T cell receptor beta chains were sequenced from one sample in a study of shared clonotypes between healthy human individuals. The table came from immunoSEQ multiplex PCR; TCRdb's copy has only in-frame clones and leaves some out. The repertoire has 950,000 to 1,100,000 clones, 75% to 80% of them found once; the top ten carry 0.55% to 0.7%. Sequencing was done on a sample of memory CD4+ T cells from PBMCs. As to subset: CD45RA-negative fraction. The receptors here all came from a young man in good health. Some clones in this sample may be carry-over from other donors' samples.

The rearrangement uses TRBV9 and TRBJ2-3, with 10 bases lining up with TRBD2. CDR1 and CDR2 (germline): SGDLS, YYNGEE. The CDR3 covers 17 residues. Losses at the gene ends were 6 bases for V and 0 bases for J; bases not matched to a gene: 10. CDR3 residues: CASTRGAGGPSTDTQYF. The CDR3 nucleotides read TGTGCCAGCACCCGCGGAGCGGGAGGGCCGAGCACAGATACGCAGTATTTT. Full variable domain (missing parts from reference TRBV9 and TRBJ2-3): DSGVTQTPKHLITATGQRVTLRCSPRSGDLSVYWYQQSLDQGLQFLIQYYNGEERAKGNILERFSAQQFPDLHSELNLSSLELGDSALYFCASTRGAGGPSTDTQYFGPGTRLTVL.

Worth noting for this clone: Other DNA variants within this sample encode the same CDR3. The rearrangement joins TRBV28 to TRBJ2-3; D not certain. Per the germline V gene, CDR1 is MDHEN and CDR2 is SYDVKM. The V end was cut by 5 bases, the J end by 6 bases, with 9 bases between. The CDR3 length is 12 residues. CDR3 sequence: CASSLLRDTQYF. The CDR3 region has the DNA TGTGCCAGCAGTCTCCTCAGGGATACGCAGTATTTT. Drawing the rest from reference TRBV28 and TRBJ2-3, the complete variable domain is DVKVTQSSRYLVKRTGEKVFLECVQDMDHENMFWYRQDPGLGLRLIYFSYDVKMKEKGDIPEGYSVSREKKERFSLILESASTNQTSMYLCASSLLRDTQYFGPGTRLTVL.

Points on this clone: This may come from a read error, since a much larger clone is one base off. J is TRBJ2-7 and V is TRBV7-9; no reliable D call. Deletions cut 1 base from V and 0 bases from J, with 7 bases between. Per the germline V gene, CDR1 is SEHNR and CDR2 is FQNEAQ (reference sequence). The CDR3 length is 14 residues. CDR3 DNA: TGTGCCAGCAGCTTAGTCGGCGACTCCTACGAGCAGTACTTC. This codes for CASSLVGDSYEQYF.

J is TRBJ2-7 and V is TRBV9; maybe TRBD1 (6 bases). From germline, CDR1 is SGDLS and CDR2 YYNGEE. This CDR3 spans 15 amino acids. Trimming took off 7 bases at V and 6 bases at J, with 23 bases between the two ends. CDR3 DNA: TGTGCCAGCGGACAAAGACAGGCCGGATGGGGCGAGCAGTACTTC. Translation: CASGQRQAGWGEQYF. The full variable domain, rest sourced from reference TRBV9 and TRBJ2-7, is DSGVTQTPKHLITATGQRVTLRCSPRSGDLSVYWYQQSLDQGLQFLIQYYNGEERAKGNILERFSAQQFPDLHSELNLSSLELGDSALYFCASGQRQAGWGEQYFGPGTRLTVT.

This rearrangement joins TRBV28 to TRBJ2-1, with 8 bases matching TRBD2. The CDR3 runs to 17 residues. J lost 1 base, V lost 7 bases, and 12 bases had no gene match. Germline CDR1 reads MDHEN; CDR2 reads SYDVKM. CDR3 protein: CASTSPRTSGSYNEQFF. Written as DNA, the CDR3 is TGTGCCAGCACCTCACCCCGTACTAGCGGTTCCTACAATGAGCAGTTCTTC.

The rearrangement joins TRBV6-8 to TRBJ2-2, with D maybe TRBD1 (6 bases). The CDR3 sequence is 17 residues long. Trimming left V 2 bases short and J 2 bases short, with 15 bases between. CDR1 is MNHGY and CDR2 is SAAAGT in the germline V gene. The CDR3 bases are TGTGCCAGCAGTTACCCCGCAGGGGCCCTCAACACCGGGGAGCTGTTTTTT. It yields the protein CASSYPAGALNTGELFF.

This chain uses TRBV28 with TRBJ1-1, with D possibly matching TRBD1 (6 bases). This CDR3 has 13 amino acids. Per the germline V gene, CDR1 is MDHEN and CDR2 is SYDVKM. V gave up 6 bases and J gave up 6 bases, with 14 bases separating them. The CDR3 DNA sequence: TGTGCCAGCAGACCCTCCGGGGGGCCTGAAGCTTTCTTT. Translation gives CASRPSGGPEAFF.

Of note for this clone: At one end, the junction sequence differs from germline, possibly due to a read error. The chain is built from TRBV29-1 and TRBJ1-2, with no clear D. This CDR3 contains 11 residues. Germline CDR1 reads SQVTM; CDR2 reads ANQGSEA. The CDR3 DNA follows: TGCAGCGTTGAAATGACGGCGGAATTCCACTTC. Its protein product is CSVEMTAEFHF.

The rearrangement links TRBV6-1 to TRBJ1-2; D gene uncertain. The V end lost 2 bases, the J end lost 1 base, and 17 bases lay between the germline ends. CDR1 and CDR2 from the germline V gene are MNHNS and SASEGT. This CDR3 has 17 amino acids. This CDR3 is CASSESEGRPNNYGYTF. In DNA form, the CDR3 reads TGTGCCAGCAGTGAAAGCGAAGGGCGCCCGAATAACTATGGCTACACCTTC.

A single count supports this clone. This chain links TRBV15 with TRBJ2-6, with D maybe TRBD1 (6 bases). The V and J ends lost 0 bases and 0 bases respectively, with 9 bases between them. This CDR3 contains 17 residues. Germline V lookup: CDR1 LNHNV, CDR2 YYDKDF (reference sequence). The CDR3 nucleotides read TGTGCCACCAGCAGAGATGGGGGCAGCTCTGGGGCCAACGTCCTGACTTTC. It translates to CATSRDGGSSGANVLTF.

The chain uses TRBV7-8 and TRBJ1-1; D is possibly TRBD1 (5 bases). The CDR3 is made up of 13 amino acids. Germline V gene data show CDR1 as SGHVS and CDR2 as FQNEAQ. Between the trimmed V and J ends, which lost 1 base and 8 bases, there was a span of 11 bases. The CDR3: CASSLGTPREAFF. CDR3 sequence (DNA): TGTGCCAGCAGCTTAGGGACACCCAGGGAAGCTTTCTTT.

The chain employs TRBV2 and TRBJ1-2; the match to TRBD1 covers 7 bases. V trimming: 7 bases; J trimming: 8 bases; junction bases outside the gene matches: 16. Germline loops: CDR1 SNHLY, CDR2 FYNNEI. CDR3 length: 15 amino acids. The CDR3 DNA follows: TGTGCCAGCACTCTTGCTTCCCAGGGGGTAAGAGGCTACACCTTC. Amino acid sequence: CASTLASQGVRGYTF.

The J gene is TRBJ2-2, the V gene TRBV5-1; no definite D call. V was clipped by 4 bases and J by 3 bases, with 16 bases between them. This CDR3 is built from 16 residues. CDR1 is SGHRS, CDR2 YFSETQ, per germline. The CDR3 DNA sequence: TGCGCCAGCAGCCTCCAGAATAGCCCTTACACCGGGGAGCTGTTTTTT. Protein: CASSLQNSPYTGELFF.

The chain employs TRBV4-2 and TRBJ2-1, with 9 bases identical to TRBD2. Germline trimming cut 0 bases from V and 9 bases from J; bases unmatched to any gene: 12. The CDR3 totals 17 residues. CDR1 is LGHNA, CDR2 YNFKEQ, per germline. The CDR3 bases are TGTGCCAGCAGCCAAGATCCCCTAGCGGGGTCCGGGGGTGAGCAGTTCTTC. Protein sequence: CASSQDPLAGSGGEQFF.

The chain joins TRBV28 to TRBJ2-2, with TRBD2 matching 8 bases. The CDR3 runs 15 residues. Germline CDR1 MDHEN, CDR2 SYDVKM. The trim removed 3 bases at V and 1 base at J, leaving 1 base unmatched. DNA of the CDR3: TGTGCCAGCAGTTTGAGCGGGAGGAACACCGGGGAGCTGTTTTTT. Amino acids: CASSLSGRNTGELFF.

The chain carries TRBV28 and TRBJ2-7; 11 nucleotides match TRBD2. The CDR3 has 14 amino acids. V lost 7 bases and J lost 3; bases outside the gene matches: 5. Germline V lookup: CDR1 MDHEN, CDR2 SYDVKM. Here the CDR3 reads CASTAGLAVYEQYF. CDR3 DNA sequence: TGTGCCAGCACAGCGGGACTAGCGGTCTACGAGCAGTACTTC.

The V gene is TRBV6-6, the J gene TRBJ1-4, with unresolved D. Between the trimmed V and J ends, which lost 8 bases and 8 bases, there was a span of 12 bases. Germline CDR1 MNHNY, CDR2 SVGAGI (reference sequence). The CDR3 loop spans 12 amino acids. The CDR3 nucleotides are TGTGCCAGCGGGCGCCTCAGGGAAAAACTGTTTTTT. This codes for CASGRLREKLFF.